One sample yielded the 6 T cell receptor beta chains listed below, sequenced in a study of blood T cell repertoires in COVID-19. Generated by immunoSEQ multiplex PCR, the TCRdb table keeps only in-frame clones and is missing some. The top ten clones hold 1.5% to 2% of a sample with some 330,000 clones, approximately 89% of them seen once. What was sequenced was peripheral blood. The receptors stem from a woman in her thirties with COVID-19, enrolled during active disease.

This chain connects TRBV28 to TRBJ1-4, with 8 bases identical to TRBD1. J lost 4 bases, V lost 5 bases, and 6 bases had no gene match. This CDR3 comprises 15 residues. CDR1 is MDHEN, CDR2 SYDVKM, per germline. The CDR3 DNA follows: TGTGCCAGCAGTCGCCCGACAGGGGTTAATGAAAAACTGTTTTTT. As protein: CASSRPTGVNEKLFF.

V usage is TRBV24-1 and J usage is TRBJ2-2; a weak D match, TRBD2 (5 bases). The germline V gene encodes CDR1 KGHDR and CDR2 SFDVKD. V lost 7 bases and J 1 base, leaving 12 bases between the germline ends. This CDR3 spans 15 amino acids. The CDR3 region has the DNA TGTGCCACCAGCCCCCCCGGGAAGAACACCGGGGAGCTGTTTTTT. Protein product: CATSPPGKNTGELFF.

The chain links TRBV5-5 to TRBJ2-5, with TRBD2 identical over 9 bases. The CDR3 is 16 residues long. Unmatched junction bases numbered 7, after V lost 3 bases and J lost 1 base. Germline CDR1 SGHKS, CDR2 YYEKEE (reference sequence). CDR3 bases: TGTGCCAGCAGCTCCGCCCTAGCGGGGAGCCAAGAGACCCAGTACTTC. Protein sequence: CASSSALAGSQETQYF.

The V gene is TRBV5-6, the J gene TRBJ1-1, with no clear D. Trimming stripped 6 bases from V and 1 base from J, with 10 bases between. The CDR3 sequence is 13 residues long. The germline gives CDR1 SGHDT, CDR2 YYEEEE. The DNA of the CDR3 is TGTGCCAGCACCCCAGGCCCGAACACTGAAGCTTTCTTT. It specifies CASTPGPNTEAFF.

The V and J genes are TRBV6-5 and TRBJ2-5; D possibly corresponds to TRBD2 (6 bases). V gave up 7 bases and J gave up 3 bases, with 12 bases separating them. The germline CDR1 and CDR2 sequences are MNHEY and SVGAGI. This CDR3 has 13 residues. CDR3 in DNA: TGTGCCAGCACGATACTAGCAGAAGAGACCCAGTACTTC. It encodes CASTILAEETQYF.

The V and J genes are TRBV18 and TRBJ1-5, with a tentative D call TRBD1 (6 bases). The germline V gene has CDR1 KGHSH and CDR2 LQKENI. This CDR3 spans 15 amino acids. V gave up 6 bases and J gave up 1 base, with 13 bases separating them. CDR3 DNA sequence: TGTGCCAGCTCCCCAGGGGCAGTCAGCAATCAGCCCCAGCATTTT. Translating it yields CASSPGAVSNQPQHF.